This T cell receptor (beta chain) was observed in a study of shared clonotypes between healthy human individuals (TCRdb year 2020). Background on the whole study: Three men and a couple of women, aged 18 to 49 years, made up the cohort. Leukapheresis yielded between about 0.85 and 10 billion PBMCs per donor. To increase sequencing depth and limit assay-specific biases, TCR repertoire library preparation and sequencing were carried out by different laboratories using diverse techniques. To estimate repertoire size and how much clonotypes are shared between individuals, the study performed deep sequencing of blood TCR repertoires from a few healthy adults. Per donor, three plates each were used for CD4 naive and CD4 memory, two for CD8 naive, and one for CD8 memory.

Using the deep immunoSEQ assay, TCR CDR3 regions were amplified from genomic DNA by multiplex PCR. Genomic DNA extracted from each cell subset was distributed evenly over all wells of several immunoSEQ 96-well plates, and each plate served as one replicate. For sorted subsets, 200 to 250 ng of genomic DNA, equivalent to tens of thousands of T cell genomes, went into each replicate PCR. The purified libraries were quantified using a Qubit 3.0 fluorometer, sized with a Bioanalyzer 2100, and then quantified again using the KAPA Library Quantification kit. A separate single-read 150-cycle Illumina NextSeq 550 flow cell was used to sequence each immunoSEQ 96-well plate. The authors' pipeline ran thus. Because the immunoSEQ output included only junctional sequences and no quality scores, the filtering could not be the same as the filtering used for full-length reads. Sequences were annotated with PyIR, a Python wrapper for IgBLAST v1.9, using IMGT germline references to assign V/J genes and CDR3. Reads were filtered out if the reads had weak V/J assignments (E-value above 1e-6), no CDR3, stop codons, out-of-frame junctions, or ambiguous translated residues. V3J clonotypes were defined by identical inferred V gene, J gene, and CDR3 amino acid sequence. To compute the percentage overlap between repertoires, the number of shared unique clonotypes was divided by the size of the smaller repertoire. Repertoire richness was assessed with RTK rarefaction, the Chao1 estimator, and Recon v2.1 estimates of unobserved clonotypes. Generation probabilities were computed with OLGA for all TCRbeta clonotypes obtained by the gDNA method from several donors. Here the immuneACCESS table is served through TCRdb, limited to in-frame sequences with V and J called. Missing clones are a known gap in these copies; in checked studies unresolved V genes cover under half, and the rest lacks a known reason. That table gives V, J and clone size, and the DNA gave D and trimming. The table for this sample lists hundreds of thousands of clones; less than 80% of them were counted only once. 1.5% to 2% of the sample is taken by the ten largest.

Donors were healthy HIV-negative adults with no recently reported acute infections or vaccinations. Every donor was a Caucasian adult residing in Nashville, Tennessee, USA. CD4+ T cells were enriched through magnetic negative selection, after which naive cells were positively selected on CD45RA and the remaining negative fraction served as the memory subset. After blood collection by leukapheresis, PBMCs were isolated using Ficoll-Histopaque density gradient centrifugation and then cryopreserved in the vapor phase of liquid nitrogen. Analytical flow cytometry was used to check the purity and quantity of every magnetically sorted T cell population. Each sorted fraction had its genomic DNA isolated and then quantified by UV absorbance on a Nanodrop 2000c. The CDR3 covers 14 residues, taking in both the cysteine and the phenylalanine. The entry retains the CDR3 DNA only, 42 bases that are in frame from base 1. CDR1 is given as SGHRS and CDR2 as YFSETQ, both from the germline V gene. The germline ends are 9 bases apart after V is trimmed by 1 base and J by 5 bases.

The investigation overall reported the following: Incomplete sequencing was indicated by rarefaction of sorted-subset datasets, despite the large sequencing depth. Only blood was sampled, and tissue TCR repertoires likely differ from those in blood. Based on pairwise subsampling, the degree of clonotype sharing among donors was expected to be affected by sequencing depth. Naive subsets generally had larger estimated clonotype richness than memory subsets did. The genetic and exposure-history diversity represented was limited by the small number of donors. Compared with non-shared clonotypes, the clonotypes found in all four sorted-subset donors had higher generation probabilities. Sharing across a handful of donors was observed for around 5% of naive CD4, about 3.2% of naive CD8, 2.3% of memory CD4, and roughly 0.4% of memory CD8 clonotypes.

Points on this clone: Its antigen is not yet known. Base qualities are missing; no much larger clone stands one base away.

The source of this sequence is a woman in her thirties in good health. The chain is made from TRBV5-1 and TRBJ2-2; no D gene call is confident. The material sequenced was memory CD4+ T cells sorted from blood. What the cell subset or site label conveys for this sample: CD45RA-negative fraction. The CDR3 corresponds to CASSLTVSTGELFF. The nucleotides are TGCGCCAGCAGCTTGACAGTTTCGACCGGGGAGCTGTTTTTT.